This TCR beta chain was found in a study of T-cell memory formation after mild COVID-19. TCRdb reanalysed the 5' RACE reads using MiXCR and keeps one entry per CDR3 protein. The table has 350,000 to 550,000 distinct CDR3 sequences, about a sixth seen once. The receptor's source is a man in his late teens or twenties who had mild COVID-19 (a few samples of this study predate the infection). Cell type and time point are not known. Sequencing used PBMCs or a T cell subset sorted from them (not recorded which).

DNA for the CDR3: TGTGCCAGCAGCCTCAGACTAGCGGCCTACAATGAGCAGTTCTTC. Amino acid sequence: CASSLRLAAYNEQFF. The chain is built from TRBV12-3 or TRBV12-4 and TRBJ2-1; 9 bases are shared with TRBD2. The CDR3 has 15 amino acids. The ends lost 6 bases at V and 2 bases at J; junction bases unmatched: 5.